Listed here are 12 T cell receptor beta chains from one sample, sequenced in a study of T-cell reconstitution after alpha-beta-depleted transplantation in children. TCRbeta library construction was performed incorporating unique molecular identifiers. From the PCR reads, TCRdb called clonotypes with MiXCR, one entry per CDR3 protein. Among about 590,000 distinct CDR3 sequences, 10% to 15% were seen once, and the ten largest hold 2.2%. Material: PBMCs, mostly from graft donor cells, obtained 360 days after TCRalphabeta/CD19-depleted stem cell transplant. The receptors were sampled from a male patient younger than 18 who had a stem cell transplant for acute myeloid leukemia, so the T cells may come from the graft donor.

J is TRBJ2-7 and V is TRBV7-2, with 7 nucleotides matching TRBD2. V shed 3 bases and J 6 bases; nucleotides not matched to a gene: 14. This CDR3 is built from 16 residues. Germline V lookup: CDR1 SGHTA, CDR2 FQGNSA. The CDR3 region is CASSFRQAGTVGEQYF. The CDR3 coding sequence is TGTGCCAGCAGCTTCCGACAAGCGGGGACGGTAGGCGAGCAGTACTTC.

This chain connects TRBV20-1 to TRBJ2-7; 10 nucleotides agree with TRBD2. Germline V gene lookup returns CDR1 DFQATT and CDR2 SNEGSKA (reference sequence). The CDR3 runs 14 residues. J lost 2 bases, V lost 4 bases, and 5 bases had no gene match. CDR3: CSATLAGGTYEQYF. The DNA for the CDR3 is TGCAGTGCTACGTTAGCGGGAGGAACCTACGAGCAGTACTTC.

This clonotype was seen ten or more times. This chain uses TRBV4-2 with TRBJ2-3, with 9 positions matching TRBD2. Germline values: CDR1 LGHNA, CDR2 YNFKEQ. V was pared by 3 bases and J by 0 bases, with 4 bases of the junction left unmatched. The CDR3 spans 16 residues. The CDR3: CASSQTSGLSTDTQYF. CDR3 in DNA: TGTGCCAGCAGCCAGACTAGCGGCCTTAGCACAGATACGCAGTATTTT.

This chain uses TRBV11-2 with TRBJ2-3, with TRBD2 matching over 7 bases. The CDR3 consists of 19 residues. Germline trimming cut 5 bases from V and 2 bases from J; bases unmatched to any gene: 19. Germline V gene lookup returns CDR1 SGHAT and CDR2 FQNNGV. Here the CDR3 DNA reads TGTGCCAGCAGCCCCCACCATATTACGGGAGGTCATCACACAGATACGCAGTATTTT. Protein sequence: CASSPHHITGGHHTDTQYF.

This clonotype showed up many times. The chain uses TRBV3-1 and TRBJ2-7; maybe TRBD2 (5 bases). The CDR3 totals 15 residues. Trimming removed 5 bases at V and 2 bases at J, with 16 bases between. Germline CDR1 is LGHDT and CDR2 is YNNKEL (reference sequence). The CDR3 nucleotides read TGTGCCAGCAGCTCAGGACTTCTTAGCGCCTACGAGCAGTACTTC. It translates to CASSSGLLSAYEQYF.

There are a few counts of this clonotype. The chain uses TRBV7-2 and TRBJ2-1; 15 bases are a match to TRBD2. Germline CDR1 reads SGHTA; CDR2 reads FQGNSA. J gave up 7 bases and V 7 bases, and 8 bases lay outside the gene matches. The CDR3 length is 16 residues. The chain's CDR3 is CASILAGTSGRNEQFF. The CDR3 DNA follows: TGTGCCAGCATCCTCGCCGGGACTAGCGGGAGGAATGAGCAGTTCTTC.

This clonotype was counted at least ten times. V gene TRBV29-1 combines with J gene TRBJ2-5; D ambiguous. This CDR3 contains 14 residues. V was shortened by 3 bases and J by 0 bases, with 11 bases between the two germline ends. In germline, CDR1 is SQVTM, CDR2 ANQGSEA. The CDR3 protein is CSVEDRLYQETQYF. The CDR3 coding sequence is TGCAGCGTTGAGGACCGACTGTACCAAGAGACCCAGTACTTC.

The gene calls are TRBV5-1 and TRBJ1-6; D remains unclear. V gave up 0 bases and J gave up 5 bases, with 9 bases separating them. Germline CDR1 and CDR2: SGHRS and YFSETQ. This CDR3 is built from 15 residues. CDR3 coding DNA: TGCGCCAGCAGCTTGGTAGGACGTCATAATTCACCCCTCCACTTT. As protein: CASSLVGRHNSPLHF. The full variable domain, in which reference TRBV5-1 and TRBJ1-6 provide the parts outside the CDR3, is KAGVTQTPRYLIKTRGQQVTLSCSPISGHRSVSWYQQTPGQGLQFLFEYFSETQRNKGNFPGRFSGRQFSNSRSEMNVSTLELGDSALYLCASSLVGRHNSPLHFGNGTRLTVT.

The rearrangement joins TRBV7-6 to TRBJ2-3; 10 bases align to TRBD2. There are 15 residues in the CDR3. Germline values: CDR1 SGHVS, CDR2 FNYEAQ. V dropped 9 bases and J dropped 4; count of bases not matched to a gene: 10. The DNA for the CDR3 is TGTGCCAGTCAGGTAGCGGGAGGTTTCCCAGATACGCAGTATTTT. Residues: CASQVAGGFPDTQYF.

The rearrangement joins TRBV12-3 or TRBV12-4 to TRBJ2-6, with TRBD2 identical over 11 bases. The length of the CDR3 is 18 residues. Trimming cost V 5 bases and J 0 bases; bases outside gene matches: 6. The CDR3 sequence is CASSQLAGGVSGANVLTF. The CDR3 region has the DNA TGTGCCAGCAGTCAGTTAGCGGGAGGGGTCTCTGGGGCCAACGTCCTGACTTTC.

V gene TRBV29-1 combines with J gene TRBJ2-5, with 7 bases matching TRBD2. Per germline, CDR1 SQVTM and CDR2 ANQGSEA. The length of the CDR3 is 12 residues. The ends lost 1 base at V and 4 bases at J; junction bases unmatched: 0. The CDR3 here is CSVEGTRETQYF. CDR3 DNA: TGCAGCGTTGAAGGGACTAGAGAGACCCAGTACTTC.

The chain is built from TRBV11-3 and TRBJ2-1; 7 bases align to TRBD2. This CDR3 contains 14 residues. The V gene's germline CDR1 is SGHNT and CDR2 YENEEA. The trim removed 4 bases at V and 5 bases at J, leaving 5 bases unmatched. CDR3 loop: CASSSGLPDNEQFF. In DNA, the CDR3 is TGTGCCAGCAGCTCGGGACTACCGGACAATGAGCAGTTCTTC.